The 2 T cell receptor beta chains reported below all come from one sample, sequenced in a study of cytotoxic CD8 clonotypes in ibrutinib-treated CLL (dated by TCRdb to the early 2020s). This specimen's time point label, per the study, means: roughly 2 years on ibrutinib. The protocol used for the library was the immunoSEQ multiplex PCR assay. In its TCRdb copy, this immuneACCESS table keeps in-frame sequences only and misses some clones. Where compared with another copy, unresolved V genes explain less than half of these, and the others have no known cause. Recorded for this sample are 250,000 or so clones; around 70% of them occurred a single time. The ten largest clonotypes hold approximately 15% of the sample. The material was PBMCs, obtained after 24 months of ibrutinib treatment. The receptors were sampled from a human donor with chronic lymphocytic leukemia.

In DNA, the CDR3 is TGTGCCAGCAGCTTCGGACTAGCGGGAGGGAGGAACATTCAGTACTTC. Protein product: CASSFGLAGGRNIQYF. The chain recombines TRBV7-8 with TRBJ2-4, with TRBD2 matching 15 bases. The CDR3 runs to 16 residues. J was trimmed by 7 bases and V by 3 bases; bases with no gene match: 4. The germline V gene encodes CDR1 SGHVS and CDR2 FQNEAQ.

This clone was counted once. This chain connects TRBV18 to TRBJ2-3; TRBD2 aligns across 10 bases. J was trimmed by 4 bases and V by 3 bases; bases with no gene match: 10. Per germline, CDR1 KGHSH and CDR2 LQKENI. This CDR3 comprises 17 residues. In DNA, the CDR3 is TGTGCCAGCTCACCCTTCGCTAGCGGGAGTAGTGCAGATACGCAGTATTTT. Translation gives CASSPFASGSSADTQYF.